This is a list of T cell receptor beta chains from one sample in a study of blood T cell repertoires in COVID-19. Measured with immunoSEQ multiplex PCR; TCRdb has only the in-frame clones, and not every one. Of about 34,000 clones in the sample, roughly 90% were seen once. Sequences were obtained from peripheral blood. All receptors derive from a man aged 55 to 70 with active or convalescent COVID-19. The CDR3 runs from the conserved cysteine through the conserved F or W. D genes are given only for firm matches. The size of a clone is reported for some rows only, either as once, few or many, or as a class for expanded clones.

TRBJ1-5 | . | TRBD1 | TRBV20-1 | TGCAGTGCTAGTGTACACAGGGGGACATATAGCAATCAGCCCCAGCATTTT | CSASVHRGTYSNQPQHF
TRBJ1-2 | . | . | TRBV27 | TGTGCCAGCTCTGAAGGGCGGGTCTCAATCTATGGCTACACCTTC | CASSEGRVSIYGYTF
TRBJ1-2 | . | . | TRBV7-9 | TGTGCCAGCAGCTCAGACACTAACTATGGCTACACCTTC | CASSSDTNYGYTF
TRBJ1-2 | . | . | TRBV6-5 | TGTGCCAGCAGTTACTCGAATAGGCAGGTCTATGGCTACACCTTC | CASSYSNRQVYGYTF
TRBJ2-7 | once | . | TRBV6-5 | TGTGCCAGCAGTCTCCCAGGAAGCAACGAGCAGTACTTC | CASSLPGSNEQYF
TRBJ2-7 | . | TRBD1 | TRBV4-1 | TGCGCCAGCAGCCCCCATCGGGACAGGGCCTACGAGCAGTACTTC | CASSPHRDRAYEQYF
TRBJ2-7 | . | TRBD2 | TRBV5-6 | TGTGCCAGCAGCTTAGGAGGACTAGTCTCCGAGCAGTACTTC | CASSLGGLVSEQYF
TRBJ2-7 | . | . | TRBV19 | TGTGCCAGTAGTATAGGTCGCGGCTACGAGCAGTACTTC | CASSIGRGYEQYF
TRBJ2-2 | . | . | TRBV4-1 | TGCGCCAGCAGCCAAGGGTATAGCACCGGGGAGCTGTTTTTT | CASSQGYSTGELFF
TRBJ1-6 | . | TRBD1 | TRBV27 | TGTGCCAGCAGTTTAGGGACAGGGGGCCTCCCCCTCCACTTT | CASSLGTGGLPLHF
TRBJ2-2 | once | . | TRBV28 | TGTGCCAGCAGTTTGGTCGGGAACACCGGGGAGCTGTTTTTT | CASSLVGNTGELFF
TRBJ1-5 | . | TRBD1 | TRBV7-9 | TGTGCCAGCAGCCCCGGACAGGGGGGAAATCAGCCCCAGCATTTT | CASSPGQGGNQPQHF
TRBJ2-3 | . | TRBD2 | TRBV5-4 | TGTGCCAGCAGGCTAGCGGGAGGCACAGATACGCAGTATTTT | CASRLAGGTDTQYF
TRBJ1-4 | . | . | TRBV4-1 | TGCGCCAGCAGCTTACCCGGGGGGGGCGTGAGTGAAAAACTGTTTTTT | CASSLPGGGVSEKLFF
TRBJ1-4 | . | . | TRBV6-5 | TGTGCCAGCAGTTACTTTCAAGCTAGTGAAAAACTGTTTTTT | CASSYFQASEKLFF
TRBJ1-2 | few | . | TRBV7-3 | TGTGCCAGCAGCTTAGGGACTAGTGGCTACACCTTC | CASSLGTSGYTF
TRBJ1-1 | . | . | TRBV6-5 | TGTGCCAGCAGGCGGACACTGAACACTGAAGCTTTCTTT | CASRRTLNTEAFF